The 18 T cell receptor beta chains reported below all come from one sample, sequenced in a study of T cell repertoires in cytomegalovirus infection. TCRdb re-analysed the reads in MiXCR, keeping a single row per CDR3 protein. The sample carries under 350,000 distinct CDR3 sequences, less than 25% recorded once. These TCRs are of unknown antigen specificity. The material sequenced was cultured PBMCs, taken from culture after CMV antigen stimulation. The receptors were sampled from a human donor in good health (CMV status not recorded). Some clones in this sample may be carry-over from other donors' samples.

This clonotype was found once. The V gene is TRBV3-1, the J gene TRBJ1-6; TRBD1 agrees at 7 bases. CDR3 length: 16 residues. Looked up from germline, CDR1 is LGHDT and CDR2 is YNNKEL (reference sequence). With 4 bases clipped from V and 6 bases from J, the junction kept 9 bases outside the gene matches. The CDR3 region is CASSLGRGRSNSPLHF. Written as DNA, the CDR3 is TGTGCCAGCAGCCTGGGGAGGGGGCGAAGTAATTCACCCCTCCACTTT.

This clonotype was observed many times. In nucleotides, the CDR3 is TGTGCCAGCAGCCTAAACGCAGGGACTGGCTACACCTTC. Its protein is CASSLNAGTGYTF. V gene TRBV7-2 combines with J gene TRBJ1-2, with D maybe TRBD1 (5 bases). V lost 5 bases and J 7 bases, leaving 14 bases between the germline ends. The CDR3 runs to 13 residues. Germline loops: CDR1 SGHTA, CDR2 FQGNSA.

This clonotype was recorded a few times. The chain uses TRBV19 and TRBJ1-5; no clear D gene. V was shortened by 5 bases and J by 11 bases, with 16 bases between the two germline ends. Per the germline V gene, CDR1 is LNHDA and CDR2 is SQIVND (reference sequence). This CDR3 contains 13 residues. This CDR3 is CASSFKKSPAQHF. The CDR3 bases are TGTGCCAGTAGTTTCAAAAAATCCCCAGCCCAGCATTTT. The full variable domain, rest sourced from reference TRBV19 and TRBJ1-5, is DGGITQSPKYLFRKEGQNVTLSCEQNLNHDAMYWYRQDPGQGLRLIYYSQIVNDFQKGDIAEGYSVSREKKESFPLTVTSAQKNPTAFYLCASSFKKSPAQHFGDGTRLSIL.

For the CDR3, the DNA is TGTGCCAGCAGCTTGATAGGGAATGAAAAACTGTTTTTT. It codes for CASSLIGNEKLFF. The chain uses TRBV5-6 and TRBJ1-4; D is undetermined. V gave up 1 base and J gave up 5 bases, with 6 bases separating them. The CDR3 runs 13 residues. CDR1 is SGHDT, CDR2 YYEEEE, per germline.

This sequence joins TRBV19 and TRBJ2-7, with D tentatively TRBD2 (6 bases). The CDR3 is 13 amino acids. Germline-derived CDR1 and CDR2 are LNHDA and SQIVND (reference sequence). With 3 bases removed from V and 4 bases from J, the gap between germline ends came to 10 bases. DNA for the CDR3: TGTGCCAGTAGTATGGGAGGAGAATACGAGCAGTACGTC. This sequence encodes CASSMGGEYEQYV.

A note on this clonotype: A junction end diverges from the germline sequence, so it may reflect a read error. V is TRBV4-1 and J is TRBJ2-3; D call uncertain. CDR1 is MGHRA and CDR2 is YSYEKL in the germline V gene. The CDR3 totals 14 residues. The CDR3 coding sequence is TGCGCCAGCAGCCAAGTTATCTCCCCCGATATGCAGTATTTT. Protein: CASSQVISPDMQYF.

This clonotype was counted many times. V and J are TRBV5-4 and TRBJ2-2, with D hard to call. Germline V gene sequence: CDR1 SGHNT, CDR2 YYREEE (reference sequence). The CDR3 contains 16 residues. V was clipped by 4 bases and J by 0 bases, with 13 bases between them. The CDR3: CASSKGPKSNTGELFF. The CDR3 nucleotides are TGTGCCAGCAGCAAAGGTCCGAAGTCGAACACCGGGGAGCTGTTTTTT.

The chain carries TRBV4-3 and TRBJ2-2; 10 bases map to TRBD2. The CDR3 totals 17 residues. Germline trimming cut 0 bases from V and 2 bases from J; bases unmatched to any gene: 3. Germline V gene data show CDR1 as LGHNA and CDR2 as YSLEER. This CDR3 is CASSQELAGRNTGELFF. The DNA for the CDR3 is TGCGCCAGCAGCCAAGAACTAGCGGGAAGAAACACCGGGGAGCTGTTTTTT.

This clonotype appeared many times. This chain uses TRBV7-2 with TRBJ2-7; D may be TRBD2 (6 bases). This CDR3 is built from 16 residues. V gave up 0 bases and J gave up 1 base, with 13 bases separating them. Germline lookup yields CDR1 SGHTA and CDR2 FQGNSA. DNA of the CDR3: TGTGCCAGCAGCTTAGCGTCGGGGGAGGCATCCTACGAGCAGTACTTC. Encoded protein: CASSLASGEASYEQYF.

This clonotype has only a few counts. The chain uses TRBV2 and TRBJ2-1; 7 bases line up with TRBD1. Looked up from germline, CDR1 is SNHLY and CDR2 is FYNNEI. This CDR3 has 17 amino acids. With 0 bases clipped from V and 5 bases from J, the junction kept 10 bases outside the gene matches. The CDR3 reads CASSEARQGIKHNEQFF. The CDR3 region has the DNA TGTGCCAGCAGTGAAGCGCGACAGGGCATTAAGCACAATGAGCAGTTCTTC.

This clonotype was counted between two and nine times. The V call is TRBV5-8, the J call TRBJ1-2; D is unresolved. The V gene lost 3 bases and the J gene lost 8 bases, with 11 bases spanning the gap. Germline V gives CDR1 SGHTS, CDR2 YDEGEE. This CDR3 is built from 12 residues. The CDR3 sequence is CASSWNRPGYTF. The DNA for the CDR3 is TGTGCCAGCAGCTGGAACAGACCAGGCTACACCTTC.

The chain uses TRBV11-2 and TRBJ2-5; maybe TRBD2 (5 bases). V gave up 1 base and J gave up 9 bases, with 12 bases separating them. Per the germline V gene, CDR1 is SGHAT and CDR2 is FQNNGV. This CDR3 contains 13 residues. CDR3 loop: CASSLVDGRAQYF. CDR3 bases: TGTGCCAGCAGCTTAGTAGACGGGCGGGCCCAGTACTTC.

The gene calls are TRBV12-3 or TRBV12-4 and TRBJ1-1; possible D gene TRBD1, 5 bases. Trimming removed 0 bases from V and 1 base from J, with 15 bases in between. The CDR3 contains 17 residues. The CDR3 loop is CASSLAVLGVGNTEAFF. The CDR3 nucleotides are TGTGCCAGCAGTTTAGCTGTATTGGGGGTGGGGAACACTGAAGCTTTCTTT.

The chain joins TRBV5-4 to TRBJ2-7; 9 bases agree with TRBD2. Per the germline V gene, CDR1 is SGHNT and CDR2 is YYREEE (reference sequence). The CDR3 sequence is 14 residues long. The ends lost 6 bases at V and 4 bases at J; junction bases unmatched: 8. The chain's CDR3 is CASTLAGGPYEQYV. The CDR3 DNA reads TGTGCCAGCACCCTGGCGGGAGGGCCTTACGAGCAGTACGTC.

This clonotype has a count of ten or more. The J gene is TRBJ2-1, the V gene TRBV7-2, with TRBD2 as a possible D gene (6 bases). Germline CDR1 SGHTA, CDR2 FQGNSA. Trimming took 3 bases from V and 1 from J, leaving 10 bases between them. The CDR3 runs 15 residues. DNA of the CDR3: TGTGCCAGCAGCTTGGAGGGCCTATCCTACAATGAGCAGTTCTTC. Its protein is CASSLEGLSYNEQFF.

The CDR3 sequence: CASSLGGTRGTQYF. The CDR3 coding sequence is TGTGCCAGCAGTTTGGGCGGGACTAGAGGGACCCAGTACTTC. The chain links TRBV12-3 or TRBV12-4 to TRBJ2-5, with 8 bases lining up with TRBD2. This CDR3 region has 14 residues. With V trimmed by 3 bases and J by 7 bases, 7 bases remained unmatched.

This rearrangement joins TRBV11-1 to TRBJ2-2; 11 nucleotides match TRBD1. Trimming at V came to 2 bases and at J to 5 bases, leaving 1 base not matched to a gene. Germline V lookup: CDR1 SGHAT, CDR2 FQDESV (reference sequence). CDR3 length: 15 amino acids. CDR3 DNA: TGTGCCAGCAGCTTATGGGACAGGGGGACCGGGGAGCTGTTTTTT. It is translated as CASSLWDRGTGELFF.

This clonotype was counted only a few times. V and J are TRBV19 and TRBJ1-5; a possible D gene is TRBD1 (5 bases). This CDR3 is 17 amino acids long. Per the germline V gene, CDR1 is LNHDA and CDR2 is SQIVND (reference sequence). V lost 4 bases to trimming and J lost 0 bases, with 16 bases between them. The CDR3 sequence: CASSNRAGKHSNQPQHF. In DNA form, the CDR3 reads TGTGCCAGTAGTAACAGAGCAGGGAAACATAGCAATCAGCCCCAGCATTTT.